The present entry profiles one T cell receptor beta chain with its context. This clone was recorded once. Its antigen specificity is not known. No clone much larger than this one lies a single base away; base qualities are absent. The entry originates in a study of graft-versus-host responses after intestinal transplantation (dated by TCRdb to the early 2020s). Background for the entire study: The transplants that recipients got were multivisceral, liver-intestinal, or isolated intestinal. All recipients received anti-thymocyte globulin induction followed by maintenance tacrolimus and steroids for about three years. Alloreactive clones were identified by sequencing pre-transplant mixed lymphocyte reaction products and comparing these products with unstimulated pre-transplant donor and recipient T cells. Rather than being sequenced by the commercial service, samples from a few later patients were sequenced in-house on an Illumina MiSeq and processed with MiXCR. Bulk TCR-beta CDR3 sequencing was used to track graft-versus-host and host-versus-graft alloreactive T cell clones in the graft, circulation and bone marrow after intestinal transplantation. A peak of at least 4% donor T cells among recipient peripheral blood mononuclear cells was the definition used for donor T cell macrochimerism. The cohort enrolled approximately 24 intestinal transplant recipients including one retransplant, and 3 patients lacking pretransplant specimens were excluded. General study outcomes and caveats: In the allografts of patients with donor T cell macrochimerism, GvH to HvG T cell clonal ratios were high. Peak levels of circulating GvH clones were associated with declines in HvG clones early after transplant. GvH clones turned up in recipient bone marrow, with some appearing earlier in ileal mucosa or blood, a pattern consistent with an intestinal mucosal origin. The conclusions were limited by the relatively low number and heterogeneity of the intestinal transplant patients.

Receptors were amplified or captured by the immunoSEQ multiplex PCR assay. For most patients, genomic DNA was isolated with the Qiagen DNeasy Blood and Tissue Kit and shipped frozen to Adaptive Biotechnologies for TCR sequencing. Adaptive Biotechnologies carried out high-throughput TCR-beta CDR3 sequencing of genomic DNA for most patients. Concerning the study's data processing: Adaptive's ImmunoSEQ software was the source of the TCR sequencing data for 15 to 20 patients, while a few other patients were processed with MiXCR and VDJtools. To correct CD4 versus CD8 sorting errors, sequences present in both subsets at a frequency ratio below 5:1 were removed. Because the origin of CDR3 nucleotide sequences shared between donor and recipient could not be assigned, those sequences were removed. To count as alloreactive, a clone needed at least 2-fold expansion over unstimulated cells and a minimum CFSE-low frequency of 0.002% (template counts) or 0.001% (read counts). Clones detected in sequenced pre-transplant spleen, lymph node, or MLR CFSE-low populations of the donor or recipient were defined as mappable. Cumulative frequency of alloreactive clones was calculated as a percentage of all sequences weighted by copy number. The table comes from immuneACCESS by way of TCRdb, which keeps in-frame sequences with V and J called. Part of the clones is missing from these tables; in studies checked, under half for an unresolved V gene and the rest for unknown reasons. V, J and clone size are those of that table, while D and trimming were read from the DNA. In this sample the table shows about 88,000 clones, around 93% of which occur a single time. The ten largest clones add up to 0.3% to 0.35% of the sample.

Trimming at the junction amounts to 7 bases on V and 0 bases on J, and the germline ends lie 11 bases apart. The germline V gene provides CDR1 MNHNS and CDR2 SASEGT. From the cysteine through the phenylalanine, the CDR3 covers 14 amino acids. Left in the record is the CDR3 DNA by itself, 42 bases read in frame from the first base. Interpreted using the paper, the time point label stands for: cells obtained before transplantation from donor or recipient. CD3+CD4+ and CD3+CD8+ populations were FACS-sorted from unstimulated pre-transplant donor and recipient cells taken from spleen or lymph nodes. Recombination linked TRBV6-1 to TRBJ2-3; the D gene is perhaps TRBD2, from 6 matching bases. This receptor was taken from a human donor who was the organ donor for an intestinal transplant. The sequencing here drew on unstimulated CD4+ T cells sorted from spleen or lymph node cells, taken before transplant. The DNA is as follows: TGTGCCAGCAAGCTAGCGACGAGCACAGATACGCAGTATTTT. Its amino acids are CASKLATSTDTQYF.